Each of the 11 T cell receptor beta chains below was sequenced from the same sample in a study of T cell changes during pregnancy in multiple sclerosis. The protocol was immunoSEQ multiplex PCR, while the TCRdb copy is restricted to in-frame clones and leaves out a portion. The data hold fewer than 40,000 clones, with around 92% observed a single time. This specimen was CD8+ T cells from peripheral blood mononuclear cells, taken after pregnancy. The receptors shown here come from a female donor with multiple sclerosis, enrolled in a pregnancy study.

This clone appeared once. V gene TRBV30 combines with J gene TRBJ2-6; weak D call: TRBD2 (6 bases). Germline CDR1 reads GTSNPN; CDR2 reads SVGIG (reference sequence). Trimming took off 5 bases at V and 0 bases at J, with 17 bases between the two ends. This CDR3 is 17 amino acids long. CDR3 sequence: CAWGGLASRSGANVLTF. CDR3 DNA: TGTGCCTGGGGTGGGCTAGCGAGCCGCTCTGGGGCCAACGTCCTGACTTTC.

The chain has TRBV7-3 and TRBJ2-2; D gene ambiguous. CDR1 and CDR2 from the germline V gene are SGHTA and FQGTGA. There are 13 residues in the CDR3. Between the trimmed V and J ends, which lost 4 bases and 5 bases, there was a span of 8 bases. In nucleotides, the CDR3 is TGTGCCAGCAGCTCCACTGAGACCGGGGAGCTGTTTTTT. Its protein is CASSSTETGELFF.

The J gene is TRBJ2-1, the V gene TRBV2, with D possibly TRBD2 on 6 matching bases. Germline V gene sequence: CDR1 SNHLY, CDR2 FYNNEI. V was clipped by 3 bases and J by 0 bases, with 9 bases between them. CDR3 size: 15 residues. As DNA, the CDR3 is TGTGCCAGCAGTGAGGGGACTGCCTCCTACAATGAGCAGTTCTTC. Translated, it gives CASSEGTASYNEQFF.

The chain links TRBV5-1 to TRBJ2-5, with D perhaps matching TRBD2 (6 bases). This CDR3 is 14 amino acids long. Trimming took 0 bases from V and 4 from J, leaving 10 bases between them. The germline V gene has CDR1 SGHRS and CDR2 YFSETQ. CDR3 DNA sequence: TGCGCCAGCAGCTTGGACCGGCGGGGAGAGACCCAGTACTTC. It encodes CASSLDRRGETQYF.

The rearrangement links TRBV7-9 to TRBJ1-2, with TRBD1 as a possible D gene (5 bases). This CDR3 has 16 amino acids. Germline assignment: CDR1 SEHNR and CDR2 FQNEAQ (reference sequence). V lost 1 base and J 4 bases, leaving 16 bases between the germline ends. The CDR3 loop reads CASSLGGQNPSYGYTF. In DNA, the CDR3 is TGTGCCAGCAGCTTAGGGGGCCAGAACCCGTCCTATGGCTACACCTTC.

The J gene is TRBJ2-7, the V gene TRBV15, with a tentative D call TRBD1 (5 bases). The CDR3 extends over 13 amino acids. V was clipped by 2 bases and J by 6 bases, with 11 bases between them. Germline V gives CDR1 LNHNV, CDR2 YYDKDF (reference sequence). The CDR3 coding sequence is TGTGCCACCAGCAGAAGTTCAGGGCTCGAGCAGTACTTC. It codes for CATSRSSGLEQYF.

The chain carries TRBV6-1 and TRBJ2-7, with D possibly matching TRBD1 (5 bases). The ends were cut back, 1 base at V and 5 bases at J, with 12 bases in the middle. Germline V gene data show CDR1 as MNHNS and CDR2 as SASEGT. The CDR3 runs 14 residues. This chain's CDR3 is CASSEGNRPHEQYF. DNA of the CDR3: TGTGCCAGCAGTGAAGGTAACAGGCCCCACGAGCAGTACTTC.

V usage is TRBV7-3 and J usage is TRBJ2-1; D unresolved. The germline V and J ends were trimmed by 1 base and 0 bases, with 7 bases remaining between them. Germline values: CDR1 SGHTA, CDR2 FQGTGA. This CDR3 has 15 residues. The CDR3: CASSLSLSSYNEQFF. CDR3 nucleotides: TGTGCCAGCAGCTTAAGTTTGAGCTCCTACAATGAGCAGTTCTTC.

The gene calls are TRBV13 and TRBJ2-3; D is perhaps TRBD2 (5 bases). The CDR3 is 12 amino acids. Trimming took off 5 bases at V and 5 bases at J, with 8 bases between the two ends. Germline lookup yields CDR1 PRHDT and CDR2 FYEKMQ (reference sequence). CDR3 bases: TGTGCCAGCAGCGCCGCGGGAGATACGCAGTATTTT. This encodes CASSAAGDTQYF.

The chain joins TRBV27 to TRBJ2-7, with 7 bases lining up with TRBD2. Germline V gives CDR1 MNHEY, CDR2 SMNVEV (reference sequence). The junction had 9 bases not matched to a gene; V was cut back by 0 bases and J by 4 bases. This CDR3 region has 16 residues. CDR3 sequence: CASSLSRRAGRYEQYF. The DNA for the CDR3 is TGTGCCAGCAGTTTATCGCGAAGAGCGGGAAGGTACGAGCAGTACTTC.

V is TRBV11-2 and J is TRBJ1-1; tentative D call: TRBD1 (5 bases). V was shortened by 5 bases and J by 8 bases, with 12 bases between the two germline ends. CDR1 and CDR2 (germline): SGHAT, FQNNGV. The CDR3 is made up of 12 amino acids. This chain's CDR3 is CASSPLGGEAFF. CDR3 sequence (DNA): TGTGCCAGCAGCCCCTTGGGGGGGGAAGCTTTCTTT.